One sample yielded the 29 T cell receptor beta chains listed below, sequenced in a study of graft-versus-host responses after intestinal transplantation. Antigens of these TCRs are unknown. Data came from immunoSEQ multiplex PCR; TCRdb stores just in-frame clones and leaves some out. Of about 50,000 clones listed, roughly 91% are singletons. The material was unstimulated CD4+ T cells sorted from spleen or lymph node cells, obtained before transplant. These TCRs come from a human donor who was the organ donor for an intestinal transplant.

The chain is built from TRBV5-4 and TRBJ2-3, with 8 bases lining up with TRBD2. CDR1 and CDR2 (germline): SGHNT, YYREEE (reference sequence). V lost 4 bases, J lost 0 bases, and 4 bases stayed unmatched. The CDR3 spans 15 residues. The CDR3 bases are TGTGCCAGCAGCCGGGGGGGACCGAGCACAGATACGCAGTATTTT. This gives the protein CASSRGGPSTDTQYF.

The chain carries TRBV7-9 and TRBJ2-3; TRBD2 is a possible D gene (6 bases). The germline V gene has CDR1 SEHNR and CDR2 FQNEAQ (reference sequence). The CDR3 consists of 14 residues. The V end lost 5 bases, the J end lost 1 base, and 10 bases lay between the germline ends. CDR3 DNA: TGTGCCAGCAGCCAATCGGGGGGCACAGATACGCAGTATTTT. Amino acid sequence: CASSQSGGTDTQYF.

The rearrangement links TRBV15 to TRBJ1-2, with a weak D call TRBD1 (5 bases). The CDR3 consists of 15 residues. V was shortened by 4 bases and J by 4 bases, with 16 bases between the two germline ends. Germline V gene sequence: CDR1 LNHNV, CDR2 YYDKDF (reference sequence). The CDR3 sequence: CATSTGTDPGYGYTF. DNA for the CDR3: TGTGCCACCAGCACAGGGACGGATCCGGGCTATGGCTACACCTTC.

This clone was seen only a few times. The V and J genes are TRBV19 and TRBJ1-3, with D uncertain. The germline gives CDR1 LNHDA, CDR2 SQIVND (reference sequence). V shed 6 bases and J shed 0 bases, with 9 bases lying between them. The CDR3 spans 14 residues. CDR3 coding DNA: TGTGCCAGTAGCCGACTCAACTCTGGAAACACCATATATTTT. Amino acids: CASSRLNSGNTIYF.

The chain is built from TRBV19 and TRBJ2-5, with D tentatively TRBD1 (6 bases). Trimming took 5 bases from V and 1 from J, leaving 8 bases between them. The germline V gene encodes CDR1 LNHDA and CDR2 SQIVND (reference sequence). CDR3 length equals 13 residues. The CDR3 DNA reads TGTGCCAGTAGTCGGACAGCCCAAGAGACCCAGTACTTC. It yields the protein CASSRTAQETQYF. The variable domain in full, with the rest retrieved from reference TRBV19 and TRBJ2-5, is DGGITQSPKYLFRKEGQNVTLSCEQNLNHDAMYWYRQDPGQGLRLIYYSQIVNDFQKGDIAEGYSVSREKKESFPLTVTSAQKNPTAFYLCASSRTAQETQYFGPGTRLLVL.

This clone was seen once. CDR3: CASNRVDTGELFF. The CDR3 DNA follows: TGTGCCAGCAATAGGGTCGACACCGGGGAGCTGTTTTTT. The rearrangement links TRBV6-5 to TRBJ2-2; D gene uncertain. The V gene lost 7 bases and the J gene lost 3 bases, with 9 bases spanning the gap. The CDR3 is 13 residues long. The germline gives CDR1 MNHEY, CDR2 SVGAGI.

This clone was seen only a few times. The V and J genes are TRBV4-3 and TRBJ2-7, with 8 nucleotides matching TRBD2. The germline CDR1 and CDR2 sequences are LGHNA and YSLEER. Trimming at V came to 1 base and at J to 3 bases, leaving 8 bases not matched to a gene. The CDR3 consists of 16 residues. CDR3 loop: CASSQVVYGRVYEQYF. Written as DNA, the CDR3 is TGCGCCAGCAGCCAAGTCGTATACGGGAGGGTCTACGAGCAGTACTTC.

V usage is TRBV5-1 and J usage is TRBJ2-2, with D possibly matching TRBD2 (6 bases). Germline CDR1 is SGHRS and CDR2 is YFSETQ. The germline V and J ends were trimmed by 4 bases and 7 bases, with 11 bases remaining between them. The CDR3 sequence is 13 residues long. In nucleotides, the CDR3 is TGCGCCAGCAGCATAACAGCGGGCGGGGAGCTGTTTTTT. Protein sequence: CASSITAGGELFF. Using reference TRBV5-1 and TRBJ2-2 for the parts outside the CDR3, the full variable domain is KAGVTQTPRYLIKTRGQQVTLSCSPISGHRSVSWYQQTPGQGLQFLFEYFSETQRNKGNFPGRFSGRQFSNSRSEMNVSTLELGDSALYLCASSITAGGELFFGEGSRLTVL.

This chain links TRBV4-3 with TRBJ2-7; 11 bases line up with TRBD2. CDR3 length: 15 residues. V lost 4 bases to trimming and J lost 4 bases; unmatched junction nucleotides: 6. Germline-derived CDR1 and CDR2 are LGHNA and YSLEER. CDR3 amino acids: CASSLVLAGVYEQYF. The DNA of the CDR3 is TGCGCCAGCAGCCTCGTACTAGCGGGAGTTTACGAGCAGTACTTC.

V gene TRBV11-3 combines with J gene TRBJ2-2; D gene unclear. Germline lookup yields CDR1 SGHNT and CDR2 YENEEA. The CDR3 sequence is 12 residues long. V was clipped by 5 bases and J by 5 bases, with 6 bases between them. The CDR3 nucleotides are TGTGCCAGCAGCCCCCGTACCGGGGAGCTGTTTTTT. Protein sequence: CASSPRTGELFF.

V gene TRBV7-2 combines with J gene TRBJ2-2; TRBD1 aligns across 7 bases. Germline loops: CDR1 SGHTA, CDR2 FQGNSA. The trim removed 0 bases at V and 6 bases at J, leaving 7 bases unmatched. CDR3 size: 16 residues. The CDR3 nucleotides are TGTGCCAGCAGCTTAGCTAGGGGGCCAATTTCCGGGGAGCTGTTTTTT. Its protein is CASSLARGPISGELFF.

This chain uses TRBV19 with TRBJ1-5, with unresolved D. Per the germline V gene, CDR1 is LNHDA and CDR2 is SQIVND (reference sequence). The CDR3 covers 12 residues. Trimming removed 6 bases at V and 4 bases at J, with 7 bases between. In DNA, the CDR3 is TGTGCCAGTAGCCCTCGAAATCAGCCCCAGCATTTT. Protein sequence: CASSPRNQPQHF.

This sequence joins TRBV10-3 and TRBJ2-1, with D uncertain. The V and J ends lost 4 bases and 5 bases respectively, with 12 bases between them. The CDR3 runs 14 residues. Germline V CDR1 and CDR2: ENHRY, SYGVKD. The CDR3 coding sequence is TGTGCCATCAGTGTGGGCCAACGTAACAATGAGCAGTTCTTC. It translates to CAISVGQRNNEQFF.

The CDR3 sequence is CASSFDRMWTQYF. The DNA of the CDR3 is TGCGCCAGCAGCTTTGACAGGATGTGGACCCAGTACTTC. This chain connects TRBV5-1 to TRBJ2-5, with D perhaps TRBD1 (6 bases). This CDR3 contains 13 residues. CDR1 SGHRS and CDR2 YFSETQ come from the germline V gene. V lost 2 bases, J lost 7 bases, and 12 bases lay in between.

This clone was detected a few times. This chain links TRBV29-1 with TRBJ2-2; 7 bases map to TRBD1. Germline V gene sequence: CDR1 SQVTM, CDR2 ANQGSEA. CDR3 length equals 14 residues. J lost 1 base, V lost 2 bases, and 1 base had no gene match. The CDR3 DNA is TGCAGCGTTGAAAACAGGGGGAACACCGGGGAGCTGTTTTTT. This sequence encodes CSVENRGNTGELFF.

The chain couples TRBV28 to TRBJ2-5, with unresolved D. The germline CDR1 and CDR2 sequences are MDHEN and SYDVKM. The CDR3 is 13 residues long. V lost 3 bases, J lost 1 base, and 6 bases lay in between. The CDR3 loop is CASSFWAQETQYF. For the CDR3, the DNA is TGTGCCAGCAGTTTCTGGGCCCAAGAGACCCAGTACTTC.

The chain links TRBV4-1 to TRBJ2-5, with no clear D. The germline CDR1 and CDR2 sequences are MGHRA and YSYEKL. V lost 2 bases to trimming and J lost 7 bases, with 11 bases between them. The CDR3 is 13 amino acids. CDR3 residues: CASSQTIAGTQYF. The CDR3 nucleotides are TGCGCCAGCAGCCAAACCATCGCTGGGACCCAGTACTTC.

V and J are TRBV6-4 and TRBJ2-1; 8 bases match TRBD2. CDR1 is MRHNA, CDR2 SNTAGT, per germline. The CDR3 is 15 residues long. V was pared by 6 bases and J by 4 bases, with 8 bases of the junction left unmatched. The CDR3 here is CASRPLAGFYNEQFF. DNA of the CDR3: TGTGCCAGCAGACCGCTAGCGGGCTTTTACAATGAGCAGTTCTTC.

The gene calls are TRBV7-3 and TRBJ1-1; D call uncertain. The CDR3 runs 13 residues. Germline CDR1 and CDR2: SGHTA and FQGTGA. The V end was cut by 4 bases, the J end by 1 base, with 7 bases between. Here the CDR3 reads CASSWRQNTEAFF. The CDR3 DNA reads TGTGCCAGCAGCTGGCGTCAGAACACTGAAGCTTTCTTT.

This chain uses TRBV4-3 with TRBJ2-2; the D gene is possibly TRBD2 (6 bases). V shed 1 base and J shed 7 bases, with 13 bases lying between them. This CDR3 is 15 amino acids long. CDR1 is LGHNA and CDR2 is YSLEER in the germline V gene. CDR3 DNA: TGCGCCAGCAGCCAAGCGGGACTTATCGGCGGGGAGCTGTTTTTT. Its protein product is CASSQAGLIGGELFF.

V is TRBV5-5 and J is TRBJ2-3, with D possibly TRBD2 on 5 matching bases. Germline CDR1 reads SGHKS; CDR2 reads YYEKEE (reference sequence). V lost 4 bases, J lost 0 bases, and 9 bases lay in between. The CDR3 contains 14 residues. CDR3 in DNA: TGTGCCAGCAGCGCCAGGACTAGCACAGATACGCAGTATTTT. It codes for CASSARTSTDTQYF.

The rearrangement links TRBV29-1 to TRBJ1-2; no clear D gene. The CDR3 contains 12 residues. V shed 3 bases and J shed 7 bases, with 12 bases lying between them. Germline lookup yields CDR1 SQVTM and CDR2 ANQGSEA. The CDR3, as DNA: TGCAGCGTTGAGTTGGGGTTAGGTGGCTACACCTTC. This gives the protein CSVELGLGGYTF.

The V gene is TRBV13, the J gene TRBJ2-2; D remains ambiguous. V was cut by 2 bases and J by 5 bases, with 6 bases left in between. Germline assignment: CDR1 PRHDT and CDR2 FYEKMQ (reference sequence). This CDR3 is built from 13 residues. CDR3 region: CASSLIVTGELFF. In DNA form, the CDR3 reads TGTGCCAGCAGCTTAATTGTGACCGGGGAGCTGTTTTTT.

The V call is TRBV19, the J call TRBJ2-7; TRBD2 aligns across 9 bases. The V and J ends lost 4 bases and 3 bases, in that order; junction bases with no gene match: 7. Germline V gene lookup returns CDR1 LNHDA and CDR2 SQIVND (reference sequence). The CDR3 loop spans 15 amino acids. The CDR3 DNA reads TGTGCCAGTAGTACCACCGGGACTAGCTTCTACGAGCAGTACTTC. This gives the protein CASSTTGTSFYEQYF.

CDR3 protein: CASSRGAKTDTQYF. For the CDR3, the DNA is TGTGCCAGCAGCCGGGGGGCGAAGACAGATACGCAGTATTTT. The rearrangement joins TRBV9 to TRBJ2-3; D may be TRBD2 (7 bases). V was trimmed by 4 bases and J by 3 bases, leaving 12 bases between them. The germline V gene encodes CDR1 SGDLS and CDR2 YYNGEE. The CDR3 runs to 14 residues. Using reference TRBV9 and TRBJ2-3 for the parts outside the CDR3, the full variable domain is DSGVTQTPKHLITATGQRVTLRCSPRSGDLSVYWYQQSLDQGLQFLIQYYNGEERAKGNILERFSAQQFPDLHSELNLSSLELGDSALYFCASSRGAKTDTQYFGPGTRLTVL.

The chain recombines TRBV6-1 with TRBJ1-1; no clear D. Deletions cut 3 bases from V and 1 base from J, with 18 bases between. Germline values: CDR1 MNHNS, CDR2 SASEGT. CDR3 length equals 17 residues. For the CDR3, the DNA is TGTGCCAGCAGTGACCGCCTTCGGAGGTGGGCGAACACTGAAGCTTTCTTT. This gives the protein CASSDRLRRWANTEAFF.

This chain joins TRBV13 and TRBJ1-2; 8 nucleotides align to TRBD1. The V segment lost 4 bases and the J segment 8 bases; nucleotides outside the gene matches: 27. The CDR3 covers 20 residues. The germline CDR1 and CDR2 sequences are PRHDT and FYEKMQ (reference sequence). The CDR3 DNA reads as TGTGCCAGCAGCTCTGACAGGGGACGGCCCCCGTTGCCTAACTATCGAGGCTACACCTTC. It specifies CASSSDRGRPPLPNYRGYTF. The whole variable domain, filled in from reference TRBV13 and TRBJ1-2, reads AAGVIQSPRHLIKEKRETATLKCYPIPRHDTVYWYQQGPGQDPQFLISFYEKMQSDKGSIPDRFSAQQFSDYHSELNMSSLELGDSALYFCASSSDRGRPPLPNYRGYTFGSGTRLTVV.

The V call is TRBV28, the J call TRBJ1-2; 8 bases agree with TRBD1. V was clipped by 5 bases and J by 4 bases; unmatched bases: 12. Germline lookup yields CDR1 MDHEN and CDR2 SYDVKM. CDR3 length: 16 amino acids. The CDR3 loop reads CASSPGQGQVPYGYTF. For the CDR3, the DNA is TGTGCCAGCAGTCCCGGACAGGGTCAAGTACCCTATGGCTACACCTTC.

The chain joins TRBV6-6 to TRBJ2-3, with 7 bases fitting TRBD2. The CDR3 is 15 residues long. Germline V CDR1 and CDR2: MNHNY, SVGAGI (reference sequence). Trimming cost V 2 bases and J 6 bases; bases outside gene matches: 8. CDR3 bases: TGTGCCAGCAGTTACCCTACGACTAGCTACGATACGCAGTATTTT. As protein: CASSYPTTSYDTQYF.